This TCR beta chain was identified in a study of regulatory T cells in long-lasting Graves disease. The overall study: Over 5 years of antithyroid drugs plus positive TSH receptor antibodies defined persistent Graves' disease.

A few counts support this clonotype. With iRepertoire HTBI primers and Arm-PCR of CDR3 regions, TCR beta libraries were built. Using its own MiXCR run on the multiplex PCR reads, TCRdb lists one record per CDR3 protein. The repertoire consists of about 460,000 distinct CDR3 sequences, with about 20% occurring once and the leading ten covering 13%. This CDR3 has 12 residues. V lost 9 bases, J lost 5 bases, and 13 bases lay in between. The germline CDR1 and CDR2 sequences are MNHEY and SMNVEV (reference sequence). The time point is: persistent/refractory GD, antithyroid drugs over 5 years with positive TRAb. RNA isolated from PBMCs was used to make the TCR library.

The TCR comes from a female donor with Graves disease. Material: peripheral blood mononuclear cells (PBMCs), obtained when the disease was refractory, from a patient treated with antithyroid drugs. The chain recombines TRBV27 with TRBJ1-1, with D perhaps matching TRBD1 (6 bases). CDR3 amino acids: CASGQRQTEAFF. CDR3 coding DNA: TGTGCCAGTGGACAGAGGCAGACTGAAGCTTTCTTT.